The source of this T cell receptor (beta chain) is a study of T cells after yellow fever vaccination (dated by TCRdb to about 2019). About the investigation overall: Libraries from fractions with low cell numbers were prepared with the SMART-Seq v4 Ultra Low Input RNA kit. Bulk TCR alpha and beta repertoires were sequenced longitudinally to track T-cell clones before and after primary and booster YFV17D yellow fever vaccination. Two healthy male donors, one aged 18 to 29 and one aged 30 to 40 years, made up the cohort. Bulk PBMC replicates and cell subsets were isolated from blood drawn at multiple timepoints before and after both primary and secondary immunization. The paper as a whole reports these results and caveats: Most clones expanded after primary vaccination were re-detected after the booster (almost 97% of CD4 and approximately 89% of CD8), suggesting broad memory maintenance. The secondary T-cell response was weaker than the primary response but faster, peaking on day 5 instead of day 15. A small fraction of clonotypes appeared in both the CD4 and CD8 compartments, likely as a result of convergent recombination. The study included only a couple of donors, which limits how far the findings can be generalized. Computational filtering was needed because FACS-sorted repertoires could contain abundant contaminating clonotypes from the bulk population.

TCR cDNA was synthesized by 5'RACE template switching, which introduced a universal primer site and unique molecular identifiers. Priming of cDNA synthesis was performed from both the TCR alpha and TCR beta constant segments. Two PCR steps were used to amplify libraries, with sample barcodes and sequencing adapters being added in the second step. Sequencing of libraries was done on Illumina HiSeq 2500 (2x100 bp) or NovaSeq (2x150 bp). On the study's bioinformatics: MIGEC handled demultiplexing of reads and collapsing into UMI consensus sequences, while MiXCR performed V(D)J alignment. Vaccine-responding clonotypes were identified with edgeR using replicate PBMC samples, with FDR below 0.01 and a log2 fold change above 5 up to day 15 being required. Bulk clonotypes were assigned CD4 or CD8 identity according to which sequenced CD4 or CD8 repertoire held them at higher abundance. TCRdb reran the public reads through fastp at Q25 and MiXCR, keeping productive beta chains. Records with the same CDR3 protein are collapsed into one entry carrying the most frequent genes and DNA. The authors' filters were not applied to this entry. The sample table shows hundreds of thousands of distinct CDR3 sequences, and about 12% are seen once. Of the sample, 15% is held by the ten largest clones.

The CDR3 goes from the cysteine to the phenylalanine over 16 residues. CDR3 DNA only is kept here, 48 bases in frame from base 1. Between the V and J ends, shortened by 7 bases and 1 base respectively, the junction contains 16 bases. The germline V gene supplies CDR1 MDHEN and CDR2 SYDVKM. As regards this clonotype: This clone's antigen is unknown. No base quality information exists; no much larger clone differs at one position.

What this sample's treatment or condition label stands for: live attenuated yellow fever vaccine strain. At each blood-draw timepoint, two biological replicates of bulk PBMCs were collected. A standard Ficoll-Paque protocol was used to isolate PBMCs from peripheral blood. TriZol was used to extract RNA from bulk PBMCs, CD4 and CD8 fractions, and dextramer-positive and dextramer-negative fractions. The sequences come from PBMCs, collected on the day of the yellow fever booster vaccination. The chain was built from TRBV28 and TRBJ2-2, with no confident D gene call. This clonotype was sampled from a man aged 30 to 39 who received the YFV17D yellow fever vaccine. In nucleotides, the sequence is TGTGCCAGCATCGAGGCCGGCGGTCTGAACACCGGGGAGCTGTTTTTT. The translation is CASIEAGGLNTGELFF. Full variable domain (CDR3 extended with the reference TRBV28 and TRBJ2-2 proteins): DVKVTQSSRYLVKRTGEKVFLECVQDMDHENMFWYRQDPGLGLRLIYFSYDVKMKEKGDIPEGYSVSREKKERFSLILESASTNQTSMYLCASIEAGGLNTGELFFGEGSRLTVL.